These 22 T cell receptor beta chains originate from one sample sequenced in a study of shared clonotypes between healthy human individuals. Clones were read by immunoSEQ multiplex PCR, and TCRdb kept only the in-frame ones, dropping some. The sample lists roughly 2.4 million clones, roughly 95% seen once, with around 0.13% in the top ten. Sequenced input: naive CD4+ T cells sorted from blood. Subset noted: CD45RA+ positively selected. The receptors derive from a man younger than 35 in good health.

This chain uses TRBV27 with TRBJ1-1; no definite D call. Trimming stripped 8 bases from V and 4 bases from J, with 14 bases between. The CDR3 totals 13 residues. Germline CDR1 reads MNHEY; CDR2 reads SMNVEV (reference sequence). DNA for the CDR3: TGTGCCAGCTGCCTGTTGTCGGGCACTGAAGCTTTCTTT. Translation gives CASCLLSGTEAFF.

The sample holds one count of this clone. The gene calls are TRBV15 and TRBJ2-2, with D unresolved. The CDR3 spans 14 residues. V was clipped by 6 bases and J by 0 bases, with 8 bases between them. Germline V lookup: CDR1 LNHNV, CDR2 YYDKDF (reference sequence). CDR3 region: CATRARTNTGELFF. The CDR3, as DNA: TGTGCCACCAGGGCTAGGACGAACACCGGGGAGCTGTTTTTT.

This chain links TRBV6-5 with TRBJ1-1; D is unclear. The CDR3 contains 14 residues. With 6 bases removed from V and 1 base from J, the gap between germline ends came to 12 bases. Germline V lookup: CDR1 MNHEY, CDR2 SVGAGI. The CDR3 sequence is CASSERHRNTEAFF. CDR3 nucleotides: TGTGCCAGCAGCGAGAGACATAGGAACACTGAAGCTTTCTTT.

The rearrangement joins TRBV2 to TRBJ1-5; D might be TRBD1 (5 bases). The CDR3 runs 14 residues. The germline CDR1 and CDR2 sequences are SNHLY and FYNNEI. V lost 2 bases and J lost 4, with 9 bases in between. CDR3 DNA: TGTGCCAGCAGTGAAACAAGGGGAAATCAGCCCCAGCATTTT. Translating it yields CASSETRGNQPQHF.

As regards this clone: The germline gene is not matched at one end of the junction; a read error may be the cause. DNA of the CDR3: TGTGCCAGCAGGTTAGATAGCAATCAGCCCCAGCATTTT. Protein sequence: CASRLDSNQPQHF. The rearrangement links TRBV7-2 to TRBJ1-5; the D is unclear. This CDR3 has 13 residues. The germline V gene has CDR1 SGHTA and CDR2 FQGNSA.

The rearrangement joins TRBV28 to TRBJ2-7; possibly TRBD1 for D (6 bases). This CDR3 has 15 residues. Looked up from germline, CDR1 is MDHEN and CDR2 is SYDVKM. V was clipped by 4 bases and J by 8 bases, with 21 bases between them. CDR3 nucleotides: TGTGCCAGCAGTTCCCTGGGACACGGAGACAGACAGCAGTACTTC. Its protein product is CASSSLGHGDRQQYF.

The chain uses TRBV5-1 and TRBJ1-2; D is possibly TRBD1 (5 bases). The CDR3 is made up of 12 amino acids. V shed 4 bases and J shed 7 bases, with 11 bases lying between them. The germline V gene has CDR1 SGHRS and CDR2 YFSETQ. CDR3 sequence reads: CASSGGGAGYTF. Here the CDR3 DNA reads TGCGCCAGCAGCGGCGGGGGTGCTGGCTACACCTTC.

This clone appeared once. The chain joins TRBV10-3 to TRBJ2-7; D tentatively fits TRBD1 or TRBD2 (5 bases each). Germline assignment: CDR1 ENHRY and CDR2 SYGVKD. The V gene lost 3 bases and the J gene lost 3 bases, with 12 bases spanning the gap. The CDR3 runs 14 residues. This CDR3 is CAISDRDGHYEQYF. The CDR3 bases are TGTGCCATCAGTGATCGGGACGGCCACTACGAGCAGTACTTC.

This clone was detected once. The chain is built from TRBV30 and TRBJ2-2; D remains ambiguous. The CDR3 contains 15 residues. The V gene's germline CDR1 is GTSNPN and CDR2 SVGIG (reference sequence). The V gene lost 5 bases and the J gene lost 1 base, with 14 bases spanning the gap. Here the CDR3 reads CAWRDSLGNTGELFF. In DNA, the CDR3 is TGTGCCTGGCGCGATTCTTTAGGGAACACCGGGGAGCTGTTTTTT.

This chain links TRBV19 with TRBJ1-4, with a tentative D call TRBD1 (6 bases). The CDR3 loop spans 13 amino acids. The germline V gene encodes CDR1 LNHDA and CDR2 SQIVND (reference sequence). Trimming took 5 bases from V and 8 from J, leaving 12 bases between them. The CDR3 here is CASSVGRGEKLFF. The CDR3 DNA reads TGTGCCAGTAGTGTCGGGAGGGGGGAAAAACTGTTTTTT.

A word on this clone: The sample contains more than one DNA sequence encoding this CDR3. The V gene is TRBV2, the J gene TRBJ2-2, with D tentatively TRBD1 (6 bases). The germline V and J ends were trimmed by 4 bases and 5 bases, with 8 bases remaining between them. The CDR3 contains 13 residues. The germline gives CDR1 SNHLY, CDR2 FYNNEI. DNA for the CDR3: TGTGCCAGCAGTGGACAGGAAACCGGGGAGCTGTTTTTT. This gives the protein CASSGQETGELFF.

This sequence joins TRBV6-5 and TRBJ2-3; D possibly corresponds to TRBD2 (5 bases). Germline V gene lookup returns CDR1 MNHEY and CDR2 SVGAGI. CDR3 length: 13 amino acids. V was trimmed by 7 bases and J by 10 bases, leaving 18 bases between them. In DNA, the CDR3 is TGTGCCAGCACCCAAGGCGGGTCTTCGGCGCAGTATTTT. Protein: CASTQGGSSAQYF.

Worth noting for this clone: Other DNA sequences from this sample encode an identical CDR3 as well. The chain joins TRBV9 to TRBJ2-3; D may be TRBD1 (5 bases). The CDR3 totals 14 residues. Germline V gene lookup returns CDR1 SGDLS and CDR2 YYNGEE. V was pared by 1 base and J by 3 bases, with 9 bases between. CDR3 in amino acids: CASSVLAGTDTQYF. In nucleotides, the CDR3 is TGTGCCAGCAGCGTACTCGCAGGGACAGATACGCAGTATTTT.

The J gene is TRBJ2-5, the V gene TRBV2, with TRBD1 matching over 8 bases. The CDR3 has 16 residues. The junction had 9 bases not matched to a gene; V was cut back by 3 bases and J by 3 bases. Germline CDR1 and CDR2: SNHLY and FYNNEI. The CDR3 DNA follows: TGTGCCAGCAGTGAGGGTCAGGGGGCAGTTGAAGAGACCCAGTACTTC. Protein product: CASSEGQGAVEETQYF. Together with reference TRBV2 and TRBJ2-5, the CDR3 gives the full variable domain: EPEVTQTPSHQVTQMGQEVILRCVPISNHLYFYWYRQILGQKVEFLVSFYNNEISEKSEIFDDQFSVERPDGSNFTLKIRSTKLEDSAMYFCASSEGQGAVEETQYFGPGTRLLVL.

The J gene is TRBJ1-1, the V gene TRBV10-3; 9 bases are a match to TRBD1. The junction had 11 bases not matched to a gene; V was cut back by 10 bases and J by 5 bases. This CDR3 contains 14 residues. Germline V gene lookup returns CDR1 ENHRY and CDR2 SYGVKD. The CDR3 region is CASLQGAERTEAFF. In nucleotides, the CDR3 is TGTGCCAGCCTACAGGGGGCCGAAAGAACTGAAGCTTTCTTT.

The chain couples TRBV9 to TRBJ1-1; no clear D. Germline CDR1 is SGDLS and CDR2 is YYNGEE. V was cut by 0 bases and J by 11 bases, with 14 bases left in between. This CDR3 contains 13 residues. DNA of the CDR3: TGTGCCAGCAGCGTAGAGTGGAGATCAAGTGCTTTCTTT. This codes for CASSVEWRSSAFF.

The chain combines TRBV5-6 with TRBJ1-1; perhaps TRBD1 as D (6 bases). Looked up from germline, CDR1 is SGHDT and CDR2 is YYEEEE. Trimming left V 0 bases short and J 9 bases short, with 12 bases between. CDR3 length: 13 residues. The CDR3: CASSLVGTTQAFF. CDR3 sequence (DNA): TGTGCCAGCAGCTTGGTTGGGACAACACAAGCTTTCTTT.

The chain links TRBV7-2 to TRBJ2-7, with TRBD2 matching over 7 bases. The CDR3 is 11 residues long. V was pared by 5 bases and J by 12 bases, with 7 bases of the junction left unmatched. Per germline, CDR1 SGHTA and CDR2 FQGNSA. The CDR3 DNA reads as TGTGCCAGCAGCGGGAGCGGGAAGTTGTACTTC. This codes for CASSGSGKLYF. Filled out from reference TRBV7-2 and TRBJ2-7, the complete variable domain reads GAGVSQSPSNKVTEKGKDVELRCDPISGHTALYWYRQSLGQGLEFLIYFQGNSAPDKSGLPSDRFSAERTGGSVSTLTIQRTQQEDSAVYLCASSGSGKLYFGPGTRLTVT.

The chain uses TRBV10-3 and TRBJ1-5; TRBD1 agrees at 8 bases. The CDR3 has 15 amino acids. From germline, CDR1 is ENHRY and CDR2 SYGVKD. The junction had 6 bases not matched to a gene; V was cut back by 6 bases and J by 2 bases. CDR3 coding DNA: TGTGCCATCAGCTCGGACAGGGTTGGCAATCAGCCCCAGCATTTT. Its protein is CAISSDRVGNQPQHF.

The chain links TRBV5-4 to TRBJ1-2, with no clear D. This CDR3 has 10 residues. Trimming took off 5 bases at V and 2 bases at J, with 1 base between the two ends. Germline CDR1 and CDR2: SGHNT and YYREEE (reference sequence). CDR3 DNA: TGTGCCAGCAGGAACTATGGCTACACCTTC. Its translation is CASRNYGYTF.

CDR3: CASSNNREEQYF. In DNA, the CDR3 is TGTGCCAGCAGTAACAACAGGGAAGAGCAGTACTTC. V gene TRBV6-5 combines with J gene TRBJ2-7; possible D gene TRBD1, 6 bases. This CDR3 spans 12 amino acids. CDR1 and CDR2 from the germline V gene are MNHEY and SVGAGI. V was cut by 5 bases and J by 7 bases, with 12 bases left in between.

As regards this clone: Other DNA variants within this sample encode the same CDR3. The genes are TRBV6-5 and TRBJ1-1; D perhaps matches TRBD1 (5 bases). Germline V gives CDR1 MNHEY, CDR2 SVGAGI. Deletions cut 2 bases from V and 4 bases from J, with 8 bases between. The CDR3 is made up of 13 amino acids. CDR3 nucleotide sequence: TGTGCCAGCAGTTACGGGGGGTCCACTGAAGCTTTCTTT. Protein product: CASSYGGSTEAFF.